This T cell receptor beta chain was recorded in a study of blood T cells in healthy people across ages. Study overall: Capturing about one barcoded beta molecule per two T cells was achieved by template switching. Study-wide results and limits: The study found TCR beta diversity correlated strongly with naive T cell percentage.

A J-beta primer mix and a sample-barcoded 5' primer were used in a second PCR of about 7 to 12 cycles. One entry per CDR3 protein results from TCRdb running MiXCR on the 5' RACE reads. The repertoire holds about 970,000 distinct CDR3 sequences, with just over 50% as singletons. V was clipped by 1 base and J by 0 bases, with 18 bases between them. Germline CDR1 is LNHNV and CDR2 is YYDKDF (reference sequence). This CDR3 comprises 19 residues. A word on this clonotype: Its antigen is currently unknown.

The clonotype comes from a woman aged 55-69 years in good health. The J gene is TRBJ2-2, the V gene TRBV15, with D perhaps given as TRBD1 or TRBD2 (5 bases each). Sequenced material: blood. In DNA form, the CDR3 reads TGTGCCACCAGCAGAGGGGGATCGCTGGGGGAAACGAACACCGGGGAGCTGTTTTTT. Amino acids: CATSRGGSLGETNTGELFF.